This record concerns one TCR beta chain sequence. Its target antigen remains unknown. Base qualities are not at hand, and no much larger clone is one base apart. Whole blood was collected in K2EDTA tubes by collaborating institutions according to the institutions' own protocols. Collaborator samples were shipped for TCRbeta analysis as frozen whole blood, isolated PBMCs, or DNA extracted from either sample type. Cut back by 5 bases and 2 bases, the V and J ends lie 14 bases apart. There are 14 amino acids in the CDR3, from cysteine to phenylalanine inclusive. Just CDR3 DNA is preserved here, 42 bases in frame from base 1. The germline V gene sets CDR1 to SGHRS and CDR2 to YFSETQ. This sample is drawn from a study of blood T cell repertoires in COVID-19 (dated by TCRdb to 2020 to 2022). For the study in its entirety: Samples from collaborators originated in the United States, Italy and Spain and spanned both the acute and convalescent phases of COVID-19. A freely available public database, intended as a resource for researchers studying the immune response to SARS-CoV-2, is where the repertoires were released. Where HLA class I and class II types were available, the types were taken from metadata supplied by the sample provider, not from assay-based typing. Sample metadata almost always included a de-identified subject ID, COVID-19 status, age in years and sex. The samples were drawn from two sources: the first 160 participants of the ongoing ImmuneRACE study, and some 1,300 subjects contributed by 6 global collaborators. The material from the prospective study consisted of cDNA or gDNA derived from T cells, B-cell-depleted T cells, or PBMCs. The dataset comprised deeply sampled blood TCRbeta repertoires from subjects exposed to, actively infected with, or recovered from COVID-19. Study-level results and caveats: The quantity of clinical and demographic metadata differed by source and by participant and was supplied without curation.

TCRbeta CDR3 regions were amplified from genomic DNA using the immunoSEQ Assay, a bias-controlled multiplex PCR. In the paper's pipeline: The number of nucleated cells in each sample was estimated from the amplification of reference gene primers within the assay. Sequence reads were collapsed and filtered to measure the absolute abundance of every unique TCRbeta CDR3 rearrangement. For each sample, productive Simpson clonality was calculated by taking the square root of Simpson's diversity index across productive rearrangements. This immuneACCESS table, as held by TCRdb, lists in-frame sequences with V and J called but not all clones. Of the missing ones, under half trace to an unresolved V gene in checked studies; the others have no known cause. V and J calls and clone size come straight from that table; D and trimming were deduced from the DNA. For this sample the table gives over 200,000 clones, of which almost 85% were detected only once. 7.6% of the sample goes to the ten largest clones.

The sequenced sample consisted of peripheral blood. This TCR came from a woman between 50 and 59 years old with active or convalescent COVID-19. The sequence links TRBV5-1 to TRBJ2-7, with a tentative D gene TRBD1 over 5 matching bases. CDR3 protein: CASSSLPDTYEQYF. The DNA is TGCGCCAGCAGTTCACTACCGGACACCTACGAGCAGTACTTC. When the CDR3 is completed using the reference TRBV5-1 and TRBJ2-7 genes on either side, the full variable domain is KAGVTQTPRYLIKTRGQQVTLSCSPISGHRSVSWYQQTPGQGLQFLFEYFSETQRNKGNFPGRFSGRQFSNSRSEMNVSTLELGDSALYLCASSSLPDTYEQYFGPGTRLTVT.